This TCR beta chain appears in the sequencing data of a study of shared clonotypes between healthy human individuals. The overall study: Plates per donor: three CD4 naive, three CD4 memory, two CD8 naive, one CD8 memory.

With regard to this clone: The antigen is unknown.

Study-wide findings and caveats: It was expected that sequencing depth would affect clonotype sharing among donors.

The V and J ends lost 3 bases and 5 bases respectively, with 16 bases between them. CDR1 and CDR2 from the germline V gene are MNHNS and SASEGT. This CDR3 has 15 residues. Source study methods: Because ImmunoSEQ provided only junction sequences with no quality scores, the filtering differed. Clones were sequenced by immunoSEQ multiplex PCR, and TCRdb holds only the in-frame ones, with some missing. V, J and clone size derive from that table, while D and trimming were established from the DNA sequence. The data hold over a million clones, with approximately 76% observed a single time. The receptor was isolated from a man between 18 and 29 years old in good health. The material sequenced was memory CD4+ T cells sorted from blood. Specified subset: CD45RA-negative fraction. This chain links TRBV6-1 with TRBJ1-2; perhaps TRBD1 as D (5 bases). CDR3 loop: CASSDSRGMGYGYTF. In DNA, the CDR3 is TGTGCCAGCAGTGATTCACGGGGGATGGGGTATGGCTACACCTTC.